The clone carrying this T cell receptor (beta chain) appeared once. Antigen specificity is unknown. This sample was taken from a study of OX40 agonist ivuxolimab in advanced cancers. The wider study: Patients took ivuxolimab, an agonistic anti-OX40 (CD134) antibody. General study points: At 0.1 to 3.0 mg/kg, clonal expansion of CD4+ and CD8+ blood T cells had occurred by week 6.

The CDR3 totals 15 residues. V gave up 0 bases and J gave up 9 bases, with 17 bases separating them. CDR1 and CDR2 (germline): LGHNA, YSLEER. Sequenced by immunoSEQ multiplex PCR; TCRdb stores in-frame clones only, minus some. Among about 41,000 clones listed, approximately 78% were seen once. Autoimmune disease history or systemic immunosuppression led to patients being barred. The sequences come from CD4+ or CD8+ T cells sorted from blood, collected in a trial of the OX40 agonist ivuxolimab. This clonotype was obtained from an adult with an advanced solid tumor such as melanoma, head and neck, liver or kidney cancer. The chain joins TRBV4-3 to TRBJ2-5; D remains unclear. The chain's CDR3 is CASSQDLPRRASQYF. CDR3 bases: TGCGCCAGCAGCCAAGATCTCCCTAGACGTGCGTCCCAGTACTTC.